These 26 T cell receptor beta chains share one sample of origin, sequenced in a study of regulatory T cells in long-lasting Graves disease. The time point was: newly diagnosed GD, antithyroid drugs for less than 3 months. PBMCs were the source of the RNA used for TCR sequencing. To make TCR beta libraries, researchers used iRepertoire HTBI primers and Arm-PCR of CDR3 regions. Each CDR3 protein gets one entry after TCRdb re-called the multiplex PCR reads with MiXCR. Of 600,000 to 650,000 distinct CDR3 sequences in the sample, roughly 15% were seen once. This same sample was also taken into another study, of T cells in Graves' hyperthyroidism and ophthalmopathy.

The sequences come from peripheral blood mononuclear cells (PBMCs), collected at new diagnosis, from a patient treated with antithyroid drugs. These receptors were obtained from a woman aged 25 to 45 with Graves disease.

Worth noting for this clonotype: This may arise from a read error, as a much more abundant clone is one base away. The J gene is TRBJ1-2, the V gene TRBV12-5; no firm D call. The CDR3 loop spans 13 amino acids. V lost 4 bases, J lost 8 bases, and 14 bases lay in between. Germline V gene lookup returns CDR1 LGHNT and CDR2 FRNRAP. CDR3 coding DNA: TGTGCTAGTGGTTCCTTACACGGCTCGGGCTACACCTTC. It yields the protein CASGSLHGSGYTF.

About this clonotype: One base away lies a much larger clone, so this may be a sequencing read error. The chain is built from TRBV12-3 or TRBV12-4 and TRBJ1-1, with 10 nucleotides matching TRBD1. This CDR3 spans 12 amino acids. The CDR3: CAGSLAGTGVFF. The CDR3 DNA sequence: TGTGCCGGCAGTTTAGCCGGGACAGGGGTTTTCTTT.

The V and J genes are TRBV13 and TRBJ2-5; D gene unclear. The germline V gene encodes CDR1 PRHDT and CDR2 FYEKMQ (reference sequence). V was pared by 1 base and J by 3 bases, with 6 bases between. This CDR3 spans 13 amino acids. DNA for the CDR3: TGTGCCAGCAGCTTAGAATCAGAAGAGACCCAGTACTTC. Amino acid sequence: CASSLESEETQYF.

This clonotype was observed a handful of times. The chain links TRBV7-2 to TRBJ1-6; no reliable D call. Per the germline V gene, CDR1 is SGHTA and CDR2 is FQGNSA. The CDR3 contains 13 residues. Trimming removed 3 bases from V and 7 bases from J, with 7 bases in between. The CDR3 reads CASSFDLNSPLHF. CDR3 in DNA: TGTGCCAGCAGCTTCGACTTAAATTCACCCCTCCACTTT. The whole variable domain, remainder taken from reference TRBV7-2 and TRBJ1-6, is GAGVSQSPSNKVTEKGKDVELRCDPISGHTALYWYRQSLGQGLEFLIYFQGNSAPDKSGLPSDRFSAERTGGSVSTLTIQRTQQEDSAVYLCASSFDLNSPLHFGNGTRLTVT.

V is TRBV19 and J is TRBJ1-1, with 9 bases lining up with TRBD1. V gave up 3 bases and J gave up 5 bases; unmatched junction bases: 10. CDR3 length: 16 amino acids. CDR1 and CDR2 from the germline V gene are LNHDA and SQIVND (reference sequence). CDR3 protein: CASSMRRGQGRTEAFF. For the CDR3, the DNA is TGTGCCAGTAGTATGCGGAGGGGACAGGGAAGGACTGAAGCTTTCTTT. Complete variable domain (other parts from reference TRBV19 and TRBJ1-1): DGGITQSPKYLFRKEGQNVTLSCEQNLNHDAMYWYRQDPGQGLRLIYYSQIVNDFQKGDIAEGYSVSREKKESFPLTVTSAQKNPTAFYLCASSMRRGQGRTEAFFGQGTRLTVV.

At least ten counts were recorded for this clonotype. The gene calls are TRBV2 and TRBJ2-5; 8 bases align to TRBD1. Germline V lookup: CDR1 SNHLY, CDR2 FYNNEI. This CDR3 is built from 13 residues. Losses at the gene ends were 7 bases for V and 5 bases for J; bases not matched to a gene: 6. The CDR3 here is CASTGQGVETQYF. The CDR3 DNA is TGTGCCAGCACAGGACAGGGCGTGGAGACCCAGTACTTC.

With respect to this clonotype: A much larger clone differs from this one at a single base, so this may be a read error. The chain links TRBV28 to TRBJ2-7, with 10 bases matching TRBD1. CDR1 is MDHEN, CDR2 SYDVKM, per germline. The CDR3 totals 13 residues. CDR3 in DNA: TGTGCCATCCGGGACAGGGGAAGGGGCGAGCAGCACTTC. This codes for CAIRDRGRGEQHF.

This clonotype was observed at least ten times. The genes are TRBV13 and TRBJ1-1; possible D gene TRBD1, 5 bases. CDR1 is PRHDT and CDR2 is FYEKMQ in the germline V gene (reference sequence). This CDR3 is 15 amino acids long. V dropped 3 bases and J dropped 0 bases, with 11 bases sitting between them. The CDR3 reads CASSFAGIVNTEAFF. The CDR3 DNA reads TGTGCCAGCAGCTTCGCAGGGATCGTGAACACTGAAGCTTTCTTT. Full variable domain (outside the CDR3, taken from reference TRBV13 and TRBJ1-1): AAGVIQSPRHLIKEKRETATLKCYPIPRHDTVYWYQQGPGQDPQFLISFYEKMQSDKGSIPDRFSAQQFSDYHSELNMSSLELGDSALYFCASSFAGIVNTEAFFGQGTRLTVV.

V gene TRBV4-1 combines with J gene TRBJ1-1; 10 bases map to TRBD1. Unmatched junction bases numbered 13, after V lost 1 base and J lost 5 bases. The CDR3 runs 18 residues. Germline lookup yields CDR1 MGHRA and CDR2 YSYEKL. Written as DNA, the CDR3 is TGCGCCAGCAGCCAAGCCCGAGGCGCGGGACAGGGGAGGACTGAAGCTTTCTTT. Translating gives CASSQARGAGQGRTEAFF.

The V gene is TRBV5-1, the J gene TRBJ2-2; no firm D call. V gave up 0 bases and J gave up 4 bases, with 19 bases separating them. The CDR3 is 18 amino acids. Germline V CDR1 and CDR2: SGHRS, YFSETQ. Here the CDR3 reads CASSLATVRVRSTGELFF. In DNA form, the CDR3 reads TGCGCCAGCAGCTTGGCCACCGTAAGGGTGCGGTCCACCGGGGAGCTGTTTTTT.

The CDR3 region is CASRDMGQAGDGYTF. Here the CDR3 DNA reads TGTGCCAGCAGGGATATGGGACAGGCCGGCGATGGCTACACCTTC. The chain combines TRBV27 with TRBJ1-2; TRBD1 matches 8 bases. Unmatched junction bases numbered 12, after V lost 6 bases and J lost 6 bases. Germline V gene data show CDR1 as MNHEY and CDR2 as SMNVEV (reference sequence). The CDR3 covers 15 residues.

This clonotype has a handful of counts. The chain recombines TRBV7-9 with TRBJ2-5; D is undetermined. This CDR3 spans 15 amino acids. The germline CDR1 and CDR2 sequences are SEHNR and FQNEAQ (reference sequence). V lost 1 base, J lost 10 bases, and 19 bases lay in between. The CDR3 coding sequence is TGTGCCAGCAGCTTAGGTGGCCGGGCCCTGGGTGTCCAGTACTTC. Translated, it gives CASSLGGRALGVQYF.

V and J are TRBV11-1 and TRBJ2-6, with D perhaps matching TRBD2 (6 bases). The CDR3 has 21 amino acids. Germline V CDR1 and CDR2: SGHAT, FQDESV (reference sequence). The V end lost 0 bases, the J end lost 0 bases, and 21 bases lay between the germline ends. The CDR3 loop is CASSLADWASAPSSGANVLTF. The CDR3 DNA sequence: TGTGCCAGCAGCTTAGCAGATTGGGCTAGCGCCCCGAGCTCTGGGGCCAACGTCCTGACTTTC.

This clonotype has at least ten counts. This rearrangement joins TRBV7-9 to TRBJ2-1, with D maybe TRBD1 (5 bases). Trimming left V 3 bases short and J 3 bases short, with 9 bases between. CDR1 and CDR2 from the germline V gene are SEHNR and FQNEAQ (reference sequence). The CDR3 has 14 amino acids. CDR3 DNA: TGTGCCAGCAGCTTTACAGGTCTCTACAATGAGCAGTTCTTC. Its translation is CASSFTGLYNEQFF. Full variable domain (remainder filled in from reference TRBV7-9 and TRBJ2-1): DTGVSQNPRHKITKRGQNVTFRCDPISEHNRLYWYRQTLGQGPEFLTYFQNEAQLEKSRLLSDRFSAERPKGSFSTLEIQRTEQGDSAMYLCASSFTGLYNEQFFGPGTRLTVL.

This clonotype was detected ten times or more. The chain is built from TRBV7-2 and TRBJ2-1, with D maybe TRBD1 (6 bases). Per germline, CDR1 SGHTA and CDR2 FQGNSA. The V gene lost 7 bases and the J gene lost 7 bases, with 20 bases spanning the gap. CDR3 length: 15 residues. The CDR3 sequence is CASTWDTSRTNEQFF. In DNA form, the CDR3 reads TGTGCCAGCACCTGGGACACCTCGAGGACTAATGAGCAGTTCTTC.

The chain recombines TRBV19 with TRBJ2-7, with 7 bases matching TRBD2. V dropped 7 bases and J dropped 9; count of bases not matched to a gene: 21. This CDR3 has 16 residues. The germline V gene has CDR1 LNHDA and CDR2 SQIVND (reference sequence). CDR3 region: CASTTGRSGEPLRQYF. In DNA form, the CDR3 reads TGTGCCAGTACCACTGGGCGGAGCGGGGAACCCTTGAGGCAGTACTTC.

In its sample, this clonotype was seen a few times. The chain joins TRBV18 to TRBJ2-7, with 7 bases lining up with TRBD1. The V and J ends lost 4 bases and 6 bases, in that order; junction bases with no gene match: 6. CDR3 length equals 13 residues. Per the germline V gene, CDR1 is KGHSH and CDR2 is LQKENI. The CDR3 spells CASSQTDRSEQYF. The DNA for the CDR3 is TGTGCCAGCTCACAAACGGACAGGTCCGAGCAGTACTTC.

Many counts were recorded for this clonotype. The genes are TRBV24-1 and TRBJ2-7; 8 nucleotides line up with TRBD1. CDR1 and CDR2 from the germline V gene are KGHDR and SFDVKD. The CDR3 is 15 amino acids. Trimming took 5 bases from V and 4 from J; bases not matched to a gene: 9. The CDR3: CATSASTGVSYEQYF. CDR3 nucleotides: TGTGCCACCAGTGCCTCGACAGGGGTTTCGTACGAGCAGTACTTC.

This clonotype was seen ten or more times. This chain links TRBV6-1 with TRBJ1-1; TRBD1 agrees at 10 bases. Trimming at V came to 5 bases and at J to 5 bases, leaving 11 bases not matched to a gene. The germline V gene encodes CDR1 MNHNS and CDR2 SASEGT. There are 16 residues in the CDR3. The CDR3 nucleotides are TGTGCCAGCAGTCCCAGACAGGGGGCAATTCAAACTGAAGCTTTCTTT. Translating gives CASSPRQGAIQTEAFF.

The chain is built from TRBV2 and TRBJ1-1; 8 bases align to TRBD1. The CDR3 covers 17 residues. The ends lost 6 bases at V and 3 bases at J; junction bases unmatched: 15. Germline V lookup: CDR1 SNHLY, CDR2 FYNNEI. The CDR3 spells CASSDRLTGQVYTEAFF. CDR3 coding DNA: TGTGCCAGCAGCGATAGGCTAACGGGACAGGTCTACACTGAAGCTTTCTTT. The entire variable domain, with the rest obtained from reference TRBV2 and TRBJ1-1, is as follows: EPEVTQTPSHQVTQMGQEVILRCVPISNHLYFYWYRQILGQKVEFLVSFYNNEISEKSEIFDDQFSVERPDGSNFTLKIRSTKLEDSAMYFCASSDRLTGQVYTEAFFGQGTRLTVV.

Many counts were recorded for this clonotype. The chain links TRBV11-1 to TRBJ2-5, with TRBD1 matching 11 bases. Trimming at V came to 3 bases and at J to 6 bases, leaving 3 bases not matched to a gene. The CDR3 runs 14 residues. Germline V gene lookup returns CDR1 SGHAT and CDR2 FQDESV (reference sequence). This CDR3 reads CASSFGQGAKTQYF. CDR3 nucleotides: TGTGCCAGCAGCTTTGGACAGGGGGCAAAGACCCAGTACTTC.

This clonotype has a count of ten or more. This chain links TRBV2 with TRBJ2-4; 7 positions agree with TRBD2. The CDR3 is 15 amino acids. The J segment lost 7 bases and the V segment lost 3 bases, leaving 9 bases of the junction unmatched. Germline CDR1 SNHLY, CDR2 FYNNEI. The CDR3 is CASSDRGVLGNIQYF. The CDR3 DNA reads as TGTGCCAGCAGTGATCGGGGGGTATTGGGGAACATTCAGTACTTC.

The table lists this clonotype with a count of one. With a much larger clone just one base away, this may be a read error. This chain connects TRBV10-2 to TRBJ1-6, with 7 bases lining up with TRBD1. Germline loops: CDR1 WSHSY, CDR2 SAAADI. The CDR3 consists of 14 residues. The CDR3 sequence: CASRLDRAGSPFHF. Written as DNA, the CDR3 is TGCGCCAGCAGGCTCGACAGGGCAGGTTCACCCTTCCACTTT.

This chain joins TRBV12-3 or TRBV12-4 and TRBJ2-3, with 9 bases fitting TRBD2. V lost 6 bases, J lost 1 base, and 5 bases stayed unmatched. The CDR3 is made up of 15 amino acids. The CDR3 spells CASSNRLAGTDTQYF. As DNA, the CDR3 is TGTGCCAGCAGCAACAGACTAGCGGGCACAGATACGCAGTATTTT.

There are a few counts of this clonotype. The chain employs TRBV15 and TRBJ2-7; no clear D gene. The V end lost 0 bases, the J end lost 5 bases, and 11 bases lay between the germline ends. CDR3 size: 14 residues. Germline loops: CDR1 LNHNV, CDR2 YYDKDF (reference sequence). The CDR3 nucleotides read TGTGCCACCAGCAGAGAAGGCACAGCGCACGAGCAGTACTTC. Amino acid sequence: CATSREGTAHEQYF.

This clonotype was picked up many times. The chain links TRBV10-3 to TRBJ1-1; TRBD1 might be the D (6 bases). Germline V gives CDR1 ENHRY, CDR2 SYGVKD. The ends were cut back, 6 bases at V and 3 bases at J, with 14 bases in the middle. The CDR3 is made up of 14 amino acids. The CDR3 spells CAIRLDRTDTEAFF. DNA of the CDR3: TGTGCCATCAGGTTAGACAGGACGGACACTGAAGCTTTCTTT.